A selection of T cell receptor beta chains follows, all from one sample in a study of naive and memory T cell subsets. TCRdb independently ran MiXCR on the UMI-ligation and nested PCR reads; one entry per CDR3 protein. The sample has 150,000 or so distinct CDR3 sequences, 22% seen once. The sample taken for sequencing was naive CD4+ T cells from blood. The source is a human donor in good health. CDR3s include the opening cysteine and the closing phenylalanine or tryptophan. D genes are given only for firm matches. Clone sizes are given selectively: once, few, many, or a class where the clone is expanded.

CDR3 length: 13; V gene: TRBV11-2; D gene: NA; J gene: TRBJ1-6; clone size: NA; CDR3 DNA: TGTGCCAGCAGCCCGGCCTTAGGGTCACCCCTCCACTTT; CDR3 protein: CASSPALGSPLHF
CDR3 length: 14; V gene: TRBV12-3/TRBV12-4; D gene: NA; J gene: TRBJ2-1; clone size: many; CDR3 DNA: TGTGCCAGCAGCCCCCTTGGGGGGAGCAATGAGCAGTTCTTC; CDR3 protein: CASSPLGGSNEQFF
CDR3 length: 15; V gene: TRBV28; D gene: TRBD1; J gene: TRBJ2-1; clone size: many; CDR3 DNA: TGTGCCAGCAGTTTAGGCGGGACAGGGAACAATGAGCAGTTCTTC; CDR3 protein: CASSLGGTGNNEQFF
CDR3 length: 17; V gene: TRBV18; D gene: TRBD2; J gene: TRBJ2-1; clone size: many; CDR3 DNA: TGTGCCAGCTCACGAACTACTCCGGGACTAGCGGGAGTAGAGCAGTTCTTC; CDR3 protein: CASSRTTPGLAGVEQFF
CDR3 length: 12; V gene: TRBV7-2; D gene: NA; J gene: TRBJ2-5; clone size: few; CDR3 DNA: TGTGCCAGCAGCCCCCATGGAGAGACCCAGTACTTC; CDR3 protein: CASSPHGETQYF
CDR3 length: 13; V gene: TRBV6-6; D gene: NA; J gene: TRBJ2-5; clone size: NA; CDR3 DNA: TGTGCCAGTGAGGAGGGACTCCAAGAGACCCAGTACTTC; CDR3 protein: CASEEGLQETQYF
CDR3 length: 15; V gene: TRBV6-4; D gene: NA; J gene: TRBJ1-5; clone size: many; CDR3 DNA: TGTGCCAGCAGACCCTCGTCTAATAGCAATCAGCCCCAGCATTTT; CDR3 protein: CASRPSSNSNQPQHF
CDR3 length: 16; V gene: TRBV11-2; D gene: TRBD2; J gene: TRBJ2-7; clone size: few; CDR3 DNA: TGTGCCAGCAGCCCGGGACTAGCGGGAGGGATTTCCGAGCAGTACTTC; CDR3 protein: CASSPGLAGGISEQYF
CDR3 length: 17; V gene: TRBV3-1; D gene: TRBD2; J gene: TRBJ2-3; clone size: NA; CDR3 DNA: TGTGCCAGCAGCCAGACGACTAGCGGAACTAGCACAGATACGCAGTATTTT; CDR3 protein: CASSQTTSGTSTDTQYF
CDR3 length: 13; V gene: TRBV9; D gene: NA; J gene: TRBJ1-6; clone size: NA; CDR3 DNA: TGTGCCAGCAGCGTAGAGAAGGGGACGCCCCTCCACTTT; CDR3 protein: CASSVEKGTPLHF
CDR3 length: 13; V gene: TRBV7-7; D gene: NA; J gene: TRBJ2-3; clone size: NA; CDR3 DNA: TGTGCTAGCAGCAGCACGGGGGAAGATACGCAGTATTTT; CDR3 protein: CASSSTGEDTQYF
CDR3 length: 14; V gene: TRBV29-1; D gene: NA; J gene: TRBJ2-2; clone size: many; CDR3 DNA: TGCAGCGTTGGGTTTTCACTGAACACCGGGGAGCTGTTTTTT; CDR3 protein: CSVGFSLNTGELFF